This T cell receptor beta chain was captured by sequencing in a study of blood T cell repertoires in COVID-19. Assay: immunoSEQ multiplex PCR; the TCRdb copy retains only in-frame clones and omits some. Of 200,000 to 300,000 clones listed, about 90% are singletons. The CDR3 is 14 residues long. In germline, CDR1 is LGHDT, CDR2 YNNKEL (reference sequence). Trimming cost V 4 bases and J 4 bases; bases outside gene matches: 4. The V call is TRBV3-1 (or the pseudogene TRBV3-2), the J call TRBJ1-5; 7 nucleotides line up with TRBD1. Sequenced input: peripheral blood. The clonotype originates from a man aged 55 to 69 who had recovered from COVID-19. The CDR3 DNA reads TGTGCCAGCAGCCGGGGGACAGTGAATCAGCCCCAGCATTTT. Its protein product is CASSRGTVNQPQHF.